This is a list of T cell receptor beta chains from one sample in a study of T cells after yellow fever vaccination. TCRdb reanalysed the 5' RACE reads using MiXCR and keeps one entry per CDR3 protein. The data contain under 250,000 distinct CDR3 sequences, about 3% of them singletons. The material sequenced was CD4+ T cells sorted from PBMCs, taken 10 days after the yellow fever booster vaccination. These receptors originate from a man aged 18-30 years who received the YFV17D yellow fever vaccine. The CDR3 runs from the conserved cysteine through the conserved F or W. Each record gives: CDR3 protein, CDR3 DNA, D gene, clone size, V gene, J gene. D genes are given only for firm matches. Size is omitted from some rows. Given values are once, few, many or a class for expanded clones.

CASSITGQMTDTQYF	TGTGCCAGCAGTATCACGGGACAAATGACAGATACGCAGTATTTT	.	.	TRBV6-5	TRBJ2-3
CASSQATGTGTDTQYF	TGCGCCAGCAGCCAAGCCACAGGGACGGGCACAGATACGCAGTATTTT	.	few	TRBV4-3	TRBJ2-3
CSVAGQGYGYTF	TGCAGCGTTGCCGGACAGGGGTATGGCTACACCTTC	TRBD1	many	TRBV29-1	TRBJ1-2
CASSLFTGSSYNEQFF	TGCGCCAGCAGCTTGTTTACGGGGAGCTCCTACAATGAGCAGTTCTTC	.	.	TRBV5-1	TRBJ2-1
CASRRDSTNTGELFF	TGTGCCAGCAGGCGGGACTCCACTAACACCGGGGAGCTGTTTTTT	.	.	TRBV7-2	TRBJ2-2
CASSFLSRDGEKLFF	TGTGCCAGCAGCTTCTTATCCAGGGACGGTGAAAAACTGTTTTTT	.	many	TRBV5-6	TRBJ1-4
CASSYSSGTGAYGYTF	TGTGCCAGCAGTTACTCGAGTGGGACAGGGGCATATGGCTACACCTTC	TRBD1	many	TRBV6-5	TRBJ1-2
CASSLGDSLYEQYF	TGTGCCAGCAGCTTAGGGGACAGTCTCTACGAGCAGTACTTC	TRBD1	many	TRBV7-2	TRBJ2-7
CSVEKGLSGNTIYF	TGCAGCGTTGAGAAGGGTCTCTCTGGAAACACCATATATTTT	.	many	TRBV29-1	TRBJ1-3
CASSPQGARNEQYF	TGTGCCAGCAGCCCACAGGGGGCGCGAAACGAGCAGTACTTC	TRBD1	many	TRBV7-2	TRBJ2-7
CASSLGLHDNEQFF	TGTGCCAGCAGCTTGGGACTACACGACAATGAGCAGTTCTTC	.	many	TRBV5-6	TRBJ2-1
CAWSVGQKNTGELFF	TGTGCCTGGAGTGTAGGGCAGAAGAACACCGGGGAGCTGTTTTTT	.	few	TRBV30	TRBJ2-2
CASSPGDRDYEQFF	TGTGCCAGCTCACCTGGGGACAGGGACTATGAGCAGTTCTTC	TRBD1	many	TRBV18	TRBJ2-1
CASRGVAGGRHTQYF	TGTGCCAGCAGGGGGGTAGCGGGGGGGCGTCATACGCAGTATTTT	TRBD2	few	TRBV7-2	TRBJ2-3
CASSLVQAGQETQYF	TGCGCCAGCAGCTTGGTTCAGGCAGGCCAAGAGACCCAGTACTTC	.	medium-sized	TRBV5-1	TRBJ2-5
CASSPSSEETQYF	TGTGCCAGCTCACCCTCTTCCGAGGAGACCCAGTACTTC	.	.	TRBV18	TRBJ2-5
CASSLWESGYTF	TGTGCCAGCAGCTTGTGGGAAAGTGGCTACACCTTC	.	many	TRBV5-6	TRBJ1-2
CASSSPEVSTDTQYF	TGCGCCAGCAGCTCGCCAGAGGTGAGCACAGATACGCAGTATTTT	.	.	TRBV5-1	TRBJ2-3
CASSQRQGGEKLFF	TGCGCCAGCAGTCAACGGCAAGGGGGCGAAAAACTGTTTTTT	TRBD1	many	TRBV23-1	TRBJ1-4
CASLRGPGNEQFF	TGTGCCAGCTTGAGGGGTCCAGGTAATGAGCAGTTCTTC	.	many	TRBV18	TRBJ2-1
CASSYSSGAYEQYF	TGTGCCAGCAGTTACTCCTCGGGGGCCTACGAGCAGTACTTC	.	.	TRBV6-6	TRBJ2-7
CASSPGMGAKRQPQHF	TGTGCCAGCAGTCCGGGGATGGGGGCCAAGAGGCAGCCCCAGCATTTT	.	many	TRBV6-5	TRBJ1-5
CASGGQGITDTQYF	TGTGCCAGCGGTGGACAGGGAATAACAGATACGCAGTATTTT	TRBD1	many	TRBV12-3/TRBV12-4	TRBJ2-3
CSARDPRGSSTGELFF	TGCAGTGCTAGAGATCCCCGGGGGTCGTCCACCGGGGAGCTGTTTTTT	.	few	TRBV20-1	TRBJ2-2
CATSGPAPGGIQYF	TGTGCCACCAGTGGCCCCGCACCGGGGGGCATTCAGTACTTC	TRBD2	few	TRBV24-1	TRBJ2-4
CASSVTSVNQPQHF	TGTGCCAGCAGCGTTACATCAGTCAATCAGCCCCAGCATTTT	.	few	TRBV9	TRBJ1-5
CASSLGDRAGYTF	TGTGCCAGCAGTTTAGGGGACAGGGCTGGCTACACCTTC	TRBD1	.	TRBV12-3/TRBV12-4	TRBJ1-2
CSAYSAGTGNTIYF	TGCAGTGCTTATAGTGCGGGGACTGGAAACACCATATATTTT	.	many	TRBV20-1	TRBJ1-3
CASSYREGGGFVQYF	TGTGCCAGCAGTTATCGAGAGGGGGGAGGTTTTGTTCAGTACTTC	.	many	TRBV6-5	TRBJ2-4
CALSKGANTEAFF	TGTGCCCTATCTAAGGGGGCGAACACTGAAGCTTTCTTT	TRBD1	few	TRBV2	TRBJ1-1
CSARDRDRDLDTQYF	TGCAGTGCTAGAGACCGGGACAGGGACCTTGATACGCAGTATTTT	TRBD1	.	TRBV20-1	TRBJ2-3
CASSLPLTGYYEQYF	TGCGCCAGCAGCTTGCCCCTGACAGGATACTACGAGCAGTACTTC	.	few	TRBV5-1	TRBJ2-7
CASSALTGTQNTEAFF	TGTGCCAGCAGCGCACTAACCGGGACACAGAACACTGAAGCTTTCTTT	.	many	TRBV9	TRBJ1-1
CASSSGLAGTSSYNEQFF	TGTGCCAGCAGCTCGGGACTAGCGGGGACAAGCTCCTACAATGAGCAGTTCTTC	TRBD2	many	TRBV5-4	TRBJ2-1
CASSLDQGGTSAGNEQFF	TGTGCCAGCAGCTTAGATCAGGGAGGGACTAGCGCGGGCAATGAGCAGTTCTTC	TRBD2	many	TRBV11-3	TRBJ2-1
CASGSAGAPPYNEQFF	TGTGCTAGTGGTTCAGCGGGGGCTCCCCCCTACAATGAGCAGTTCTTC	TRBD2	few	TRBV12-5	TRBJ2-1
CASSYMGLAPNEQFF	TGTGCCAGCAGCTATATGGGACTAGCCCCCAATGAGCAGTTCTTC	TRBD2	many	TRBV7-3	TRBJ2-1
CATSARRISPLHF	TGTGCCACCAGCGCGAGGAGAATTTCACCCCTCCACTTT	.	.	TRBV15	TRBJ1-6
CASRRSGNSPLHF	TGTGCCAGCAGGCGCAGTGGGAATTCACCCCTCCACTTT	.	many	TRBV7-3	TRBJ1-6
CASSLRDHGLETQYF	TGTGCCAGCAGCTTACGTGACCATGGATTGGAGACCCAGTACTTC	.	many	TRBV7-9	TRBJ2-5
CASSSRDIGGLTQYF	TGTGCCAGCAGCTCCCGGGACATTGGGGGGCTGACCCAGTACTTC	.	.	TRBV5-4	TRBJ2-5
CASSMQGCYGYTF	TGTGCCAGTAGTATGCAGGGATGCTATGGCTACACCTTC	.	.	TRBV19	TRBJ1-2
CASSLRDSEEKLFF	TGTGCCAGCAGCTTACGGGACAGTGAGGAAAAACTGTTTTTT	TRBD1	many	TRBV5-4	TRBJ1-4
CASSSQDTQYF	TGTGCCAGCAGTTCACAAGATACGCAGTATTTT	.	many	TRBV6-5	TRBJ2-3
CASSLAGTKVEQFF	TGCGCCAGCAGCCTAGCGGGAACTAAAGTTGAGCAGTTCTTC	TRBD2	few	TRBV4-1	TRBJ2-1
CASSPLTGTDTQYF	TGTGCCAGCTCACCACTTACAGGGACAGATACGCAGTATTTT	.	.	TRBV18	TRBJ2-3
CASSSLAGLNGTQYF	TGTGCCAGCAGCAGTCTAGCGGGGCTAAATGGGACCCAGTACTTC	.	few	TRBV21-1	TRBJ2-5
CASSFWPSTDTQYF	TGTGCCAGCAGCTTTTGGCCCAGCACAGATACGCAGTATTTT	.	.	TRBV5-5	TRBJ2-3